This TCR beta chain derives from a study of OX40 agonist ivuxolimab in advanced cancers. Whole-study context: Under the entry rules, prior anti-PD-1, anti-PD-L1 or anti-CTLA-4 therapy was allowed, and roughly 39% had some.

Repertoires were generated with immunoSEQ multiplex PCR, while TCRdb's copy carries only in-frame clones and drops some. The sample lists about 79,000 clones, approximately 94% occurring once. The germline gives CDR1 SQVTM, CDR2 ANQGSEA. V lost 4 bases to trimming and J lost 7 bases; unmatched junction nucleotides: 12. The CDR3 sequence is 16 residues long. Enrollment shut out patients with autoimmune disease history or systemic immunosuppression. General observations from the study: Clonal expansion was seen in CD4+ and CD8+ blood T cells by week 6 at 0.1 to 3.0 mg/kg. Expanded peripheral T cells had an undetermined antigen specificity.

As regards this clone: Its antigen is as yet unknown.

The material sequenced was CD4+ or CD8+ T cells sorted from blood, taken in a trial of the OX40 agonist ivuxolimab. This chain links TRBV29-1 with TRBJ2-1; 11 bases match TRBD2. This sequence originates from an adult with an advanced solid tumor such as melanoma, head and neck, liver or kidney cancer. The CDR3 DNA follows: TGCAGCGTTGGAAACGTAGCGGGAGGGCCTGTGAATGAGCAGTTCTTC. Its protein product is CSVGNVAGGPVNEQFF.